The present entry profiles one TCR beta chain with its context. Ages ranged from about 18 to 89 years, with residence in 20 to 30 US areas. This sample is part of a study of blood T cell repertoires in COVID-19. Only in-frame clones appear in the TCRdb table, and some are missing; sequencing was by immunoSEQ multiplex PCR. The sample contains about 310,000 clones, roughly 87% of which appear only once. CDR1 MNHEY and CDR2 SVGEGT come from the germline V gene. The CDR3 consists of 16 residues. Trimming stripped 5 bases from V and 1 base from J, with 16 bases between. This sequence was found in a woman between 18 and 30 years old who had recovered from COVID-19. Sequenced input: PBMCs or T cells enriched from blood (not recorded which). The chain is built from TRBV6-2 or TRBV6-3 and TRBJ2-3; possibly TRBD2 for D (6 bases). The CDR3 loop is CASSTFGRRGTDTQYF. The DNA of the CDR3 is TGTGCCAGCAGTACGTTTGGGAGGAGGGGCACAGATACGCAGTATTTT.